This TCR beta chain originates from a study of blood T cell repertoires in COVID-19. Study-level information: Donors in the United States, Italy and Spain gave samples during acute or convalescent COVID-19. T cells, B-cell-depleted T cells, or PBMCs supplied cDNA or gDNA.

The authors' processing: Reference gene primer amplification gave estimated nucleated cell counts. Using immunoSEQ multiplex PCR, the repertoire was profiled, and TCRdb retains in-frame clones only, with some absent. D and trimming were read from the DNA, whereas the V and J calls and clone size are those reported in that table. Found here are approximately 89,000 clones, around 94% of them singletons; the top ten hold roughly 6.4%. V lost 6 bases and J 3 bases, leaving 11 bases between the germline ends. The germline V gene has CDR1 GTSNPN and CDR2 SVGIG (reference sequence). The CDR3 is 12 residues long.

The rearrangement joins TRBV30 to TRBJ1-1, with D maybe TRBD1 (5 bases). This TCR was recovered from a woman aged 55-69 years with active COVID-19. The sequenced sample consisted of peripheral blood. The CDR3 DNA follows: TGTGCCTGCCAGCAGGGTTACACTGAAGCTTTCTTT. Translated: CACQQGYTEAFF.